The next 27 T cell receptor beta chains were all read from a single sample in a study of OX40 agonist ivuxolimab in advanced cancers. To prepare the library, the immunoSEQ multiplex PCR assay was applied. TCRdb retrieved this table from immuneACCESS and kept in-frame rearrangements only. Not all clones are present; in checked studies, unresolved V genes account for under half, and no reason is known for the remainder. Counted in this sample were about 58,000 clones; roughly 80% of them appeared once. Jointly, the top ten make up 1.5% to 2.5% of the sample. This specimen consisted of CD4+ or CD8+ T cells sorted from blood, obtained in a trial of the OX40 agonist ivuxolimab. The receptor source for this set is an adult with an advanced solid tumor such as melanoma, head and neck, liver or kidney cancer.

The genes are TRBV7-2 and TRBJ2-1; no reliable D call. V lost 1 base to trimming and J lost 7 bases, with 11 bases between them. Germline loops: CDR1 SGHTA, CDR2 FQGNSA. The CDR3 loop spans 14 amino acids. DNA of the CDR3: TGTGCCAGCAGCTTAGAGCTGTTTGGAAATGAGCAGTTCTTC. Translating it yields CASSLELFGNEQFF.

The V call is TRBV13, the J call TRBJ1-1, with D hard to call. This CDR3 is 13 amino acids long. In germline, CDR1 is PRHDT, CDR2 FYEKMQ (reference sequence). V gave up 5 bases and J gave up 4 bases, with 11 bases separating them. CDR3 residues: CASSPLSVTEAFF. The CDR3 region has the DNA TGTGCCAGCAGCCCCCTCAGCGTCACTGAAGCTTTCTTT.

The chain uses TRBV4-1 and TRBJ1-3; D possibly corresponds to TRBD1 (5 bases). The CDR3 has 16 amino acids. The V gene's germline CDR1 is MGHRA and CDR2 YSYEKL. V gave up 2 bases and J gave up 2 bases, with 13 bases separating them. As DNA, the CDR3 is TGCGCCAGCAGCCAAAGGTCAGAGGGGACTGGAAACACCATATATTTT. This codes for CASSQRSEGTGNTIYF.

V and J are TRBV7-2 and TRBJ2-1; a possible D gene is TRBD2 (5 bases). The ends were cut back, 4 bases at V and 12 bases at J, with 13 bases in the middle. The germline V gene has CDR1 SGHTA and CDR2 FQGNSA. CDR3 size: 12 residues. Here the CDR3 DNA reads TGTGCCAGCAGCTCGGACTCCTCGGGGCAGTTCTTC. Amino acids: CASSSDSSGQFF.

The genes are TRBV4-2 and TRBJ2-1; D call uncertain. Germline V lookup: CDR1 LGHNA, CDR2 YNFKEQ. Between the trimmed V and J ends, which lost 1 base and 7 bases, there was a span of 11 bases. This CDR3 comprises 14 residues. This CDR3 reads CASSQGNEANEQFF. The CDR3, as DNA: TGTGCCAGCAGCCAAGGAAACGAGGCTAATGAGCAGTTCTTC.

This rearrangement joins TRBV29-1 to TRBJ2-5, with D hard to call. The CDR3 covers 15 residues. The germline V and J ends were trimmed by 7 bases and 0 bases, with 18 bases remaining between them. Germline loops: CDR1 SQVTM, CDR2 ANQGSEA. This chain's CDR3 is CSATEAGVYQETQYF. CDR3 sequence (DNA): TGCAGCGCCACAGAAGCAGGTGTGTACCAAGAGACCCAGTACTTC.

The chain employs TRBV19 and TRBJ2-7, with 9 bases that match TRBD1. This CDR3 is 15 amino acids long. J lost 5 bases, V lost 8 bases, and 13 bases had no gene match. Germline V gene lookup returns CDR1 LNHDA and CDR2 SQIVND (reference sequence). The CDR3 sequence is CASGETGGVRDEQYF. The CDR3 DNA is TGTGCCAGTGGAGAAACAGGGGGCGTTAGGGACGAGCAGTACTTC.

Turning to this clone: A junction end diverges from the germline sequence, so it may reflect a read error. The chain links TRBV6-1 to TRBJ1-5, with a possible D match to TRBD1 (6 bases). CDR3 size: 17 residues. The germline CDR1 and CDR2 sequences are MNHNS and SASEGT. As DNA, the CDR3 is TGTGCCATCAGTGAGTCTAAGGGGGGCGTAGGGTTTCAGCCCCAGCATTTT. Amino acids: CAISESKGGVGFQPQHF.

This sequence joins TRBV5-5 and TRBJ1-2, with D tentatively TRBD1 (6 bases). The CDR3 consists of 13 residues. The V and J ends lost 2 bases and 8 bases respectively, with 13 bases between them. CDR1 and CDR2 from the germline V gene are SGHKS and YYEKEE (reference sequence). The chain's CDR3 is CASSFNRVGGYTF. The CDR3 DNA follows: TGTGCCAGCAGCTTTAACAGGGTTGGCGGCTACACCTTC.

V gene TRBV18 combines with J gene TRBJ2-1, with 11 bases identical to TRBD1. CDR3 length equals 16 residues. Germline trimming cut 2 bases from V and 3 bases from J; bases unmatched to any gene: 3. CDR1 is KGHSH, CDR2 LQKENI, per germline. CDR3: CASSPTGTGGYNEQFF. CDR3 coding DNA: TGTGCCAGCTCACCAACCGGGACAGGGGGCTACAATGAGCAGTTCTTC.

The V and J genes are TRBV5-1 and TRBJ2-1; 8 bases map to TRBD2. This CDR3 contains 16 residues. The germline V gene encodes CDR1 SGHRS and CDR2 YFSETQ. The J segment lost 5 bases and the V segment lost 2 bases, leaving 9 bases of the junction unmatched. The CDR3 sequence: CASSFLAGPTDNEQFF. In DNA form, the CDR3 reads TGCGCCAGCAGCTTTCTAGCGGGCCCGACGGACAATGAGCAGTTCTTC.

V gene TRBV11-3 combines with J gene TRBJ1-1; D not certain. Trimming shortened V by 5 bases and J by 8 bases, and 18 bases separated the two germline ends. The CDR3 is 14 residues long. CDR1 is SGHNT, CDR2 YENEEA, per germline. This chain's CDR3 is CASSPDPGMFEAFF. CDR3 DNA sequence: TGTGCCAGCAGCCCCGACCCGGGTATGTTCGAAGCTTTCTTT.

This chain links TRBV5-5 with TRBJ1-2; TRBD1 aligns across 7 bases. This CDR3 has 15 residues. The junction had 9 bases not matched to a gene; V was cut back by 5 bases and J by 2 bases. Germline lookup yields CDR1 SGHKS and CDR2 YYEKEE (reference sequence). The chain's CDR3 is CASSFDRELNYGYTF. CDR3 coding DNA: TGTGCCAGCAGTTTCGACAGGGAGTTGAACTATGGCTACACCTTC.

This clone was picked up one time. The rearrangement joins TRBV19 to TRBJ2-1; 8 bases fit TRBD2. This CDR3 comprises 14 residues. The V gene's germline CDR1 is LNHDA and CDR2 SQIVND (reference sequence). The junction had 5 bases not matched to a gene; V was cut back by 3 bases and J by 7 bases. The CDR3 DNA reads as TGTGCCAGTAGTATCTGGACTAGCCTTAATGAGCAGTTCTTC. It encodes CASSIWTSLNEQFF.

This clone was picked up one time. V gene TRBV7-6 combines with J gene TRBJ2-2; 13 bases map to TRBD2. The CDR3 consists of 16 residues. The germline V gene encodes CDR1 SGHVS and CDR2 FNYEAQ. With 6 bases clipped from V and 5 bases from J, the junction kept 6 bases outside the gene matches. CDR3 DNA: TGTGCCAGCAGTTTACTAGCGGGAGGGGTAACCGGGGAGCTGTTTTTT. As protein: CASSLLAGGVTGELFF. The whole variable domain, remainder taken from reference TRBV7-6 and TRBJ2-2, is GAGVSQSPRYKVTKRGQDVALRCDPISGHVSLYWYRQALGQGPEFLTYFNYEAQQDKSGLPNDRFSAERPEGSISTLTIQRTEQRDSAMYRCASSLLAGGVTGELFFGEGSRLTVL.

The chain links TRBV6-5 to TRBJ1-2; a weak D match, TRBD1 (5 bases). The CDR3 length is 14 residues. Trimming took off 1 base at V and 8 bases at J, with 14 bases between the two ends. CDR1 and CDR2 (germline): MNHEY, SVGAGI. CDR3 in amino acids: CASSYFSGSGGYTF. As DNA, the CDR3 is TGTGCCAGCAGTTACTTCTCAGGGTCGGGCGGCTACACCTTC.

This chain uses TRBV9 with TRBJ1-1; D not resolved. This CDR3 has 14 amino acids. CDR1 and CDR2 (germline): SGDLS, YYNGEE. The ends were cut back, 1 base at V and 6 bases at J, with 13 bases in the middle. The CDR3 DNA reads as TGTGCCAGCAGCGTAAGTCTCGGGTGGGCTGAAGCTTTCTTT. It specifies CASSVSLGWAEAFF.

The chain joins TRBV30 to TRBJ2-1; 8 bases fit TRBD2. This CDR3 spans 13 amino acids. With 2 bases clipped from V and 12 bases from J, the junction kept 9 bases outside the gene matches. Germline assignment: CDR1 GTSNPN and CDR2 SVGIG (reference sequence). The CDR3: CAWSRGWGTRQFF. The CDR3 DNA sequence: TGTGCCTGGAGTCGCGGGTGGGGGACTAGGCAGTTCTTC. The full variable domain, with the rest looked up from reference TRBV30 and TRBJ2-1, is SQTIHQWPATLVQPVGSPLSLECTVEGTSNPNLYWYRQAAGRGLQLLFYSVGIGQISSEVPQNLSASRPQDRQFILSSKKLLLSDSGFYLCAWSRGWGTRQFFGPGTRLTVL.

The V and J genes are TRBV30 and TRBJ1-1; D unresolved. V was trimmed by 8 bases and J by 1 base, leaving 14 bases between them. This CDR3 has 13 amino acids. CDR1 is GTSNPN and CDR2 is SVGIG in the germline V gene (reference sequence). CDR3 coding DNA: TGTGCCGCGCTGGGAGCATCGAACACTGAAGCTTTCTTT. Protein sequence: CAALGASNTEAFF.

The chain combines TRBV4-2 with TRBJ2-1, with 10 bases aligning to TRBD2. V shed 4 bases and J 0 bases; nucleotides not matched to a gene: 3. From germline, CDR1 is LGHNA and CDR2 YNFKEQ. The length of the CDR3 is 16 residues. CDR3 in amino acids: CASSPLAGTSYNEQFF. CDR3 in DNA: TGTGCCAGCAGCCCACTAGCGGGGACCTCCTACAATGAGCAGTTCTTC.

The chain carries TRBV2 and TRBJ1-4; 7 nucleotides align to TRBD1. With 2 bases clipped from V and 11 bases from J, the junction kept 2 bases outside the gene matches. The CDR3 contains 12 residues. Germline CDR1 reads SNHLY; CDR2 reads FYNNEI. The CDR3 DNA is TGTGCCAGCAGTGAAACAGGGGACAAACTGTTTTTT. This sequence encodes CASSETGDKLFF.

This clone was picked up a small number of times. The chain combines TRBV5-6 with TRBJ2-7; D not resolved. The CDR3 consists of 17 residues. The germline V gene encodes CDR1 SGHDT and CDR2 YYEEEE. V was pared by 1 base and J by 4 bases, with 21 bases between. The CDR3 here is CASSLSVFAEHLYEQYV. CDR3 bases: TGTGCCAGCAGCTTGAGCGTTTTCGCGGAGCACTTGTACGAGCAGTACGTC.

This chain uses TRBV4-1 with TRBJ2-7; either TRBD1 or TRBD2 may supply D (5 bases each). Germline V gene lookup returns CDR1 MGHRA and CDR2 YSYEKL. The germline V and J ends were trimmed by 4 bases and 6 bases, with 13 bases remaining between them. This CDR3 is 13 amino acids long. CDR3 nucleotides: TGCGCCAGCAGCCTAGAAGGGGCGGGCGAGCAGTACGTC. It codes for CASSLEGAGEQYV.

The chain combines TRBV5-4 with TRBJ2-3, with D uncertain. The germline CDR1 and CDR2 sequences are SGHNT and YYREEE (reference sequence). Trimming shortened V by 6 bases and J by 5 bases, and 13 bases separated the two germline ends. CDR3 length: 13 amino acids. The CDR3, as DNA: TGTGCCAGCACGGACCCTCCGGAAGATACGCAGTATTTT. It specifies CASTDPPEDTQYF.

The J gene is TRBJ2-3, the V gene TRBV7-2; tentatively, D is TRBD2 (6 bases). The CDR3 runs to 15 residues. Trimming took 0 bases from V and 5 from J, leaving 12 bases between them. Germline V gene sequence: CDR1 SGHTA, CDR2 FQGNSA. The CDR3 DNA reads as TGTGCCAGCAGCTTAGCGGGAGGCCCGGGAGATACGCAGTATTTT. Translating it yields CASSLAGGPGDTQYF.

J is TRBJ2-4 and V is TRBV29-1; D tentatively reads TRBD1 or TRBD2 (5 bases each). Between the trimmed V and J ends, which lost 7 bases and 0 bases, there was a span of 13 bases. The germline gives CDR1 SQVTM, CDR2 ANQGSEA. The CDR3 is 14 residues long. The CDR3 is CSAVGEPAKNIQYF. As DNA, the CDR3 is TGCAGCGCCGTGGGGGAGCCAGCCAAAAACATTCAGTACTTC.

The genes are TRBV4-3 and TRBJ1-5; D gene unclear. There are 13 residues in the CDR3. From germline, CDR1 is LGHNA and CDR2 YSLEER. Trimming took 0 bases from V and 7 from J, leaving 7 bases between them. CDR3 region: CASSQEVGQPQHF. CDR3 nucleotide sequence: TGCGCCAGCAGCCAAGAAGTGGGACAGCCCCAGCATTTT.